Listed here are 28 T cell receptor beta chains from one sample, sequenced in a study of blood T cell repertoires in COVID-19. TCRdb's table, derived via immunoSEQ multiplex PCR, lists solely in-frame clones and lacks some. The sample includes about 290,000 clones, under 90% of them seen just once. The source material was PBMCs or T cells enriched from blood (not recorded which). These receptors were collected from a middle-aged woman who had recovered from COVID-19.

This clone was seen just once. This sequence joins TRBV10-2 and TRBJ1-5; possibly TRBD1 for D (5 bases). Looked up from germline, CDR1 is WSHSY and CDR2 is SAAADI. There are 15 residues in the CDR3. V lost 4 bases and J lost 1, with 11 bases in between. The CDR3 region has the DNA TGCGCCAGCAGTGGCAGGGAGGGAAGCAATCAGCCCCAGCATTTT. Translated, it gives CASSGREGSNQPQHF.

The chain combines TRBV6-1 with TRBJ1-1, with 8 bases fitting TRBD1. CDR1 is MNHNS and CDR2 is SASEGT in the germline V gene. The CDR3 runs 12 residues. V dropped 2 bases and J dropped 10; count of bases not matched to a gene: 3. The CDR3 reads CASSEQGARAFF. CDR3 sequence (DNA): TGTGCCAGCAGTGAACAGGGGGCTAGAGCTTTCTTT.

The rearrangement uses TRBV12-3 or TRBV12-4 and TRBJ2-7, with a weak D call TRBD2 (6 bases). The CDR3 covers 13 residues. V was clipped by 3 bases and J by 3 bases, with 9 bases between them. CDR3 sequence reads: CASSFGLRYEQYF. Here the CDR3 DNA reads TGTGCCAGCAGTTTCGGACTACGCTACGAGCAGTACTTC.

This clone was detected only once. J is TRBJ2-5 and V is TRBV7-5; the D call of TRBD1 is as the table states it, not checked on the DNA. TRBV7-5 is listed as a pseudogene. The CDR3 runs 15 residues. Here the CDR3 reads CARSSDSEMQETQYF. In DNA form, the CDR3 reads TGTGCCAGAAGTTCAGATTCCGAAATGCAAGAGACCCAGTACTTC.

The genes are TRBV9 and TRBJ1-2; 9 nucleotides match TRBD1. CDR3 length: 14 residues. V shed 4 bases, J shed 8 bases, and the junction held 9 bases outside the gene matches. Germline CDR1 reads SGDLS; CDR2 reads YYNGEE. The CDR3 bases are TGTGCCAGCAGCTCCCGACAGGGGGTAAGAGGCTACACCTTC. This encodes CASSSRQGVRGYTF.

This chain connects TRBV13 to TRBJ2-3; possible D gene TRBD1, 6 bases. Trimming left V 0 bases short and J 4 bases short, with 8 bases between. The CDR3 has 14 residues. The V gene's germline CDR1 is PRHDT and CDR2 FYEKMQ (reference sequence). CDR3 bases: TGTGCCAGCAGCTTAGGGGGGGCCTCAGATACGCAGTATTTT. Translated, it gives CASSLGGASDTQYF. The entire variable domain, with the rest obtained from reference TRBV13 and TRBJ2-3, is as follows: AAGVIQSPRHLIKEKRETATLKCYPIPRHDTVYWYQQGPGQDPQFLISFYEKMQSDKGSIPDRFSAQQFSDYHSELNMSSLELGDSALYFCASSLGGASDTQYFGPGTRLTVL.

The rearrangement links TRBV2 to TRBJ2-1, with TRBD1 matching 11 bases. The germline CDR1 and CDR2 sequences are SNHLY and FYNNEI. The CDR3 is made up of 15 amino acids. V lost 2 bases, J lost 8 bases, and 5 bases stayed unmatched. The CDR3: CASSERDRGLDEQFF. The DNA of the CDR3 is TGTGCCAGCAGTGAAAGGGACAGGGGGTTGGATGAGCAGTTCTTC.

To note about this clone: Other DNA sequences in the same sample also yield this CDR3. The chain joins TRBV6-2 or TRBV6-3 to TRBJ1-2; a weak D match, TRBD1 (5 bases). Germline lookup yields CDR1 MNHEY and CDR2 SVGEGT. The germline V and J ends were trimmed by 0 bases and 4 bases, with 6 bases remaining between them. The CDR3 extends over 13 amino acids. CDR3 sequence reads: CASSYSGGYGYTF. For the CDR3, the DNA is TGTGCCAGCAGTTACTCCGGGGGCTATGGCTACACCTTC.

The rearrangement links TRBV15 to TRBJ1-3, with D tentatively TRBD1 (5 bases). This CDR3 has 16 residues. Trimming pared 0 bases from V and 2 bases from J, leaving 11 bases between. Germline values: CDR1 LNHNV, CDR2 YYDKDF (reference sequence). The CDR3 reads CATSRDPRGPGNTIYF. DNA of the CDR3: TGTGCCACCAGCAGAGATCCGCGGGGCCCTGGAAACACCATATATTTT.

The chain couples TRBV4-1 to TRBJ2-3, with D tentatively TRBD2 (5 bases). The CDR3 runs 15 residues. In germline, CDR1 is MGHRA, CDR2 YSYEKL. Trimming took 0 bases from V and 3 from J, leaving 10 bases between them. In nucleotides, the CDR3 is TGCGCCAGCAGCCAAGAGACCCTAGCAACAGATACGCAGTATTTT. Translated: CASSQETLATDTQYF.

The chain employs TRBV18 and TRBJ2-6; the D gene is possibly TRBD1 (6 bases). The CDR3 extends over 21 amino acids. Per the germline V gene, CDR1 is KGHSH and CDR2 is LQKENI. V lost 6 bases to trimming and J lost 0 bases, with 27 bases between them. The CDR3 DNA reads as TGTGCCAGCTCGAAACAGGGTACCCTACCAGGAATCAGCTCTGGGGCCAACGTCCTGACTTTC. Translation gives CASSKQGTLPGISSGANVLTF.

This clone came up once. The chain uses TRBV29-1 and TRBJ1-1, with D perhaps TRBD1 (6 bases). CDR3 length: 13 residues. Germline lookup yields CDR1 SQVTM and CDR2 ANQGSEA. Trimming removed 6 bases from V and 5 bases from J, with 16 bases in between. CDR3 region: CSVAGVMGTEAFF. The CDR3 DNA is TGCAGCGTGGCAGGGGTAATGGGAACTGAAGCTTTCTTT.

CDR3 loop: CASSPWTGGRSYTF. In DNA, the CDR3 is TGTGCCAGCAGTCCTTGGACAGGGGGTAGGAGCTACACCTTC. The V gene is TRBV27, the J gene TRBJ1-2, with 10 bases matching TRBD1. V was pared by 5 bases and J by 9 bases, with 9 bases of the junction left unmatched. The CDR3 has 14 amino acids. Per the germline V gene, CDR1 is MNHEY and CDR2 is SMNVEV (reference sequence).

The J gene is TRBJ2-5, the V gene TRBV11-2; 7 nucleotides agree with TRBD1. Germline assignment: CDR1 SGHAT and CDR2 FQNNGV. V was clipped by 5 bases and J by 3 bases; unmatched bases: 9. CDR3 length equals 15 residues. The chain's CDR3 is CASSTRDRDKETQYF. The CDR3 DNA reads as TGTGCCAGCAGCACCCGGGACAGAGATAAAGAGACCCAGTACTTC.

This chain connects TRBV15 to TRBJ2-7, with a possible D match to TRBD1 (6 bases). V lost 0 bases to trimming and J lost 2 bases, with 14 bases between them. CDR1 is LNHNV and CDR2 is YYDKDF in the germline V gene (reference sequence). This CDR3 is built from 16 residues. The CDR3 is CATSREEKWTAYEQYF. The CDR3 DNA sequence: TGTGCCACCAGCAGAGAAGAGAAGTGGACAGCCTACGAGCAGTACTTC.

The chain joins TRBV2 to TRBJ2-1, with 8 bases matching TRBD2. Germline CDR1 is SNHLY and CDR2 is FYNNEI. V shed 0 bases and J 4 bases; nucleotides not matched to a gene: 11. CDR3 length: 18 residues. The chain's CDR3 is CASSEALVALAGYNEQFF. CDR3 nucleotides: TGTGCCAGCAGTGAAGCGCTTGTGGCTCTAGCGGGTTACAATGAGCAGTTCTTC.

The chain uses TRBV4-1 and TRBJ1-3, with D hard to call. Germline V gene lookup returns CDR1 MGHRA and CDR2 YSYEKL. This CDR3 is built from 17 residues. Deletions cut 1 base from V and 4 bases from J, with 17 bases between. The CDR3 coding sequence is TGCGCCAGCAGCCAAGCCCCCGTCTCGGTCTGGGGAAACACCATATATTTT. This gives the protein CASSQAPVSVWGNTIYF.

This chain's CDR3 is CASSYWTGGVQETQYF. CDR3 in DNA: TGCGCCAGCAGCTACTGGACAGGGGGGGTCCAAGAGACCCAGTACTTC. The V call is TRBV5-1, the J call TRBJ2-5; 10 nucleotides align to TRBD1. The CDR3 spans 16 residues. With 3 bases clipped from V and 1 base from J, the junction kept 6 bases outside the gene matches. Germline lookup yields CDR1 SGHRS and CDR2 YFSETQ. Complete variable domain (other parts from reference TRBV5-1 and TRBJ2-5): KAGVTQTPRYLIKTRGQQVTLSCSPISGHRSVSWYQQTPGQGLQFLFEYFSETQRNKGNFPGRFSGRQFSNSRSEMNVSTLELGDSALYLCASSYWTGGVQETQYFGPGTRLLVL.

The chain carries TRBV4-2 and TRBJ2-7; weak D call: TRBD1 (6 bases). Germline loops: CDR1 LGHNA, CDR2 YNFKEQ. The CDR3 totals 15 residues. Trimming stripped 4 bases from V and 2 bases from J, with 15 bases between. This chain's CDR3 is CASSLGTGTTYEQYF. In nucleotides, the CDR3 is TGTGCCAGCAGCCTCGGGACCGGGACAACCTACGAGCAGTACTTC.

The J gene is TRBJ1-6, the V gene TRBV4-3; TRBD1 might be the D (5 bases). Germline V gene data show CDR1 as LGHNA and CDR2 as YSLEER. The ends were cut back, 2 bases at V and 7 bases at J, with 9 bases in the middle. There are 14 residues in the CDR3. The CDR3 sequence is CASSQLDRNSPLHF. In DNA form, the CDR3 reads TGCGCCAGCAGCCAACTTGACAGAAATTCACCCCTCCACTTT.

The chain's CDR3 is CASSLGLTYNEQFF. The CDR3 DNA sequence: TGTGCCAGCAGCTTGGGACTAACCTACAATGAGCAGTTCTTC. The chain recombines TRBV5-8 with TRBJ2-1, with a possible D match to TRBD2 (5 bases). Between the trimmed V and J ends, which lost 0 bases and 2 bases, there was a span of 6 bases. Germline CDR1 and CDR2: SGHTS and YDEGEE. The CDR3 is made up of 14 amino acids.

The chain links TRBV19 to TRBJ1-5; weak D call: TRBD1 (5 bases). CDR3 length equals 14 residues. Between the trimmed V and J ends, which lost 2 bases and 7 bases, there was a span of 12 bases. The germline V gene encodes CDR1 LNHDA and CDR2 SQIVND (reference sequence). Written as DNA, the CDR3 is TGTGCCAGTAGTATATCCGGGGGGAACCAGCCCCAGCATTTT. It specifies CASSISGGNQPQHF.

The chain couples TRBV4-2 to TRBJ1-4; D is possibly TRBD1 (5 bases). Germline V gene sequence: CDR1 LGHNA, CDR2 YNFKEQ. The CDR3 contains 15 residues. V gave up 6 bases and J gave up 1 base, with 12 bases separating them. The CDR3 is CASSSSRVTNEKLFF. DNA of the CDR3: TGTGCCAGCAGTAGCTCCAGGGTAACTAATGAAAAACTGTTTTTT.

This chain uses TRBV5-1 with TRBJ1-1, with TRBD1 matching over 8 bases. The CDR3 spans 13 residues. The junction had 3 bases not matched to a gene; V was cut back by 5 bases and J by 3 bases. CDR1 is SGHRS, CDR2 YFSETQ, per germline. CDR3 region: CASRGQDHTEAFF. For the CDR3, the DNA is TGCGCCAGCAGGGGACAGGATCACACTGAAGCTTTCTTT.

This chain uses TRBV7-8 with TRBJ1-6, with 8 bases lining up with TRBD1. This CDR3 is 18 amino acids long. The V segment lost 5 bases and the J segment 2 bases; nucleotides outside the gene matches: 11. The germline CDR1 and CDR2 sequences are SGHVS and FQNEAQ. This CDR3 reads CASSPRRGQEPYNSPLHF. Here the CDR3 DNA reads TGTGCCAGCAGCCCCCGTCGGGGACAGGAACCCTATAATTCACCCCTCCACTTT.

This clone was found once. This rearrangement joins TRBV6-6 to TRBJ2-4, with TRBD2 matching over 11 bases. CDR3 length: 19 residues. CDR1 is MNHNY, CDR2 SVGAGI, per germline (reference sequence). V trimming: 6 bases; J trimming: 0 bases; junction bases outside the gene matches: 13. The CDR3 protein is CASSSPLAGETLAKNIQYF. CDR3 in DNA: TGTGCCAGCAGCTCTCCACTAGCGGGGGAGACACTAGCCAAAAACATTCAGTACTTC.

This clone was seen only a few times. V usage is TRBV2 and J usage is TRBJ1-1; no clear D gene. Trimming left V 6 bases short and J 4 bases short, with 15 bases between. This CDR3 has 14 residues. Per the germline V gene, CDR1 is SNHLY and CDR2 is FYNNEI. The CDR3 sequence is CASRTVWEGTEAFF. CDR3 sequence (DNA): TGTGCCAGCAGGACGGTTTGGGAGGGCACTGAAGCTTTCTTT. The full variable domain, completed using reference TRBV2 and TRBJ1-1, is EPEVTQTPSHQVTQMGQEVILRCVPISNHLYFYWYRQILGQKVEFLVSFYNNEISEKSEIFDDQFSVERPDGSNFTLKIRSTKLEDSAMYFCASRTVWEGTEAFFGQGTRLTVV.

V is TRBV10-3 and J is TRBJ2-1; a weak D match, TRBD1 (5 bases). There are 15 residues in the CDR3. V was shortened by 2 bases and J by 6 bases, with 14 bases between the two germline ends. Looked up from germline, CDR1 is ENHRY and CDR2 is SYGVKD. This CDR3 is CAISEGQGLGNEQFF. CDR3 nucleotide sequence: TGTGCCATCAGTGAGGGTCAGGGTCTCGGCAATGAGCAGTTCTTC.